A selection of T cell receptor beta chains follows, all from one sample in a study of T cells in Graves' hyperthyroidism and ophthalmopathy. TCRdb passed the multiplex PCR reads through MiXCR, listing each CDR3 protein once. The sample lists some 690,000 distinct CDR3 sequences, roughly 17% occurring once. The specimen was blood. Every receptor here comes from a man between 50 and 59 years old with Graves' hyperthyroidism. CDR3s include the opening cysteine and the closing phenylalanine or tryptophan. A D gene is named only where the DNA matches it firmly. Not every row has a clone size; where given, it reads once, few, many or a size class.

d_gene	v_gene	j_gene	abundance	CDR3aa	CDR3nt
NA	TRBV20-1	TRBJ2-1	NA	CSAREAGKSYNEQFF	TGCAGTGCTAGAGAGGCGGGAAAATCCTACAATGAGCAGTTCTTC
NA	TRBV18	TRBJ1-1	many	CASSLGGKTEAFF	TGTGCCAGCTCTCTCGGGGGCAAAACTGAAGCTTTCTTT
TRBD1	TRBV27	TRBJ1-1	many	CASRKDRVNTEAFF	TGTGCCAGCAGGAAAGACAGGGTGAACACTGAAGCTTTCTTT
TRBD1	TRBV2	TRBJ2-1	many	CASSGDRGDEQFF	TGTGCCAGCAGTGGCGACAGGGGCGATGAGCAGTTCTTC
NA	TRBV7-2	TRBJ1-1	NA	CASSSPGQKNTEAFF	TGTGCCAGCAGCTCGCCCGGACAGAAGAACACTGAAGCTTTCTTT
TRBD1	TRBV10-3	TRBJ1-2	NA	CAISEPRDRTRGYTF	TGTGCCATCAGTGAGCCCCGGGACAGGACGAGAGGCTACACCTTC
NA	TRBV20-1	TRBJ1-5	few	CSAAVVNQPQHF	TGCAGTGCCGCGGTTGTTAATCAGCCCCAGCATTTT
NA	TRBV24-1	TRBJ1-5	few	CATSVRGEQPQHF	TGTGCCACCAGTGTGAGGGGGGAGCAGCCCCAGCATTTT
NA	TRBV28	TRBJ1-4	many	CASREGIKNEKLFF	TGTGCCAGCAGGGAGGGTATTAAGAATGAAAAACTGTTTTTT
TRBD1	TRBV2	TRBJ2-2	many	CASRTGNTGELFF	TGTGCCAGTCGGACAGGGAACACCGGGGAGCTGTTTTTT
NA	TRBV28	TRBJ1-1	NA	CASTPPRGATEAFF	TGTGCCAGCACCCCCCCCCGGGGCGCCACTGAAGCTTTCTTT
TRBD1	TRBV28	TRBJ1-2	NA	CASSSAGGSYGYTF	TGTGCCAGCAGTTCGGCAGGGGGTTCGTATGGCTACACCTTC
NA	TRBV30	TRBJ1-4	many	CAWSQLATNEKLFF	TGTGCCTGGAGCCAATTAGCAACTAATGAAAAACTGTTTTTT
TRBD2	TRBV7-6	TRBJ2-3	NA	CASSLGRGSTDTQYF	TGTGCCAGCTCCCTGGGGAGGGGAAGCACAGATACGCAGTATTTT
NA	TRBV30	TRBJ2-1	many	CAWSRANEQFF	TGTGCCTGGAGTAGGGCGAATGAGCAGTTCTTC
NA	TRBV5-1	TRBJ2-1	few	CASNPNSASSYNEQFF	TGCGCCAGCAACCCAAATAGTGCTAGCTCCTACAATGAGCAGTTCTTC
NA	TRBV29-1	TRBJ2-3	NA	CSVEGAGKGTDTQYF	TGCAGCGTTGAAGGGGCAGGAAAAGGCACAGATACGCAGTATTTT
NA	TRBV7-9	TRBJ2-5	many	CASSLRPAQETQYF	TGTGCCAGCAGCCTGAGACCCGCTCAAGAGACCCAGTACTTC
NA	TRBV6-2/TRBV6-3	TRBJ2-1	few	CASIRTGGWSYNEQFF	TGTGCCAGCATCAGGACAGGAGGGTGGTCCTACAATGAGCAGTTCTTC
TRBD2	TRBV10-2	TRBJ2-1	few	CASSESGGLAGVGSYNEQFF	TGCGCCAGCAGTGAGTCAGGAGGGTTAGCGGGAGTGGGTTCCTACAATGAGCAGTTCTTC
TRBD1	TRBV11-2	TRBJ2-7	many	CASSFPRTGFHEQYF	TGTGCCAGCAGCTTCCCCCGGACAGGGTTTCACGAGCAGTACTTC
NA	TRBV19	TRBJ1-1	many	CASSMTGNTEAFF	TGTGCCAGTAGTATGACAGGGAACACTGAAGCTTTCTTT
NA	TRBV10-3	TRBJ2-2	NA	CAIGESQGFDGELFF	TGTGCCATCGGGGAATCTCAGGGTTTTGACGGGGAGCTGTTTTTT
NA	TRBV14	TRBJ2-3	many	CASSQVGWSDTQYF	TGTGCCAGCAGCCAAGTCGGCTGGTCAGATACGCAGTATTTT
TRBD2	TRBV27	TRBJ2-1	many	CASSSGLAGFFYNEQFF	TGTGCCAGCAGCTCAGGACTAGCGGGCTTTTTCTACAATGAGCAGTTCTTC
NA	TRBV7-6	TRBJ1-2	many	CASSSQGWDGYTF	TGTGCCAGCAGCTCCCAAGGTTGGGACGGCTACACCTTC